This TCR beta chain was sequenced for a study of T cell responses to AZD1222 COVID-19 vaccine. In the study overall: Second-dose groups at about 4 or about 12 weeks were pooled. Study-wide results and caveats: Of the AZD1222 recipients, only 5 to 7 were seropositive at baseline. Clonal diversity was possibly underestimated, and the donors were mostly white British, with more females. Targets within unmutated variant regions were reportedly found for nearly half of spike-specific TCRs.

To note about this clone: The target antigen is unknown.

Data came from immunoSEQ multiplex PCR; TCRdb stores just in-frame clones and leaves some out. In the table there are about 110,000 clones, 89% of which are singletons. Germline lookup yields CDR1 GTSNPN and CDR2 SVGIG (reference sequence). This CDR3 spans 15 amino acids. The V segment lost 3 bases and the J segment 2 bases; nucleotides outside the gene matches: 7. This sequence originates from an adult in good health. The input for sequencing was peripheral blood, taken on day 0 of AZD1222 vaccination. V gene TRBV30 combines with J gene TRBJ1-3; 7 nucleotides align to TRBD1. CDR3 residues: CAWRDTGVPGNTIYF. CDR3 bases: TGTGCCTGGAGAGATACAGGGGTCCCTGGAAACACCATATATTTT.